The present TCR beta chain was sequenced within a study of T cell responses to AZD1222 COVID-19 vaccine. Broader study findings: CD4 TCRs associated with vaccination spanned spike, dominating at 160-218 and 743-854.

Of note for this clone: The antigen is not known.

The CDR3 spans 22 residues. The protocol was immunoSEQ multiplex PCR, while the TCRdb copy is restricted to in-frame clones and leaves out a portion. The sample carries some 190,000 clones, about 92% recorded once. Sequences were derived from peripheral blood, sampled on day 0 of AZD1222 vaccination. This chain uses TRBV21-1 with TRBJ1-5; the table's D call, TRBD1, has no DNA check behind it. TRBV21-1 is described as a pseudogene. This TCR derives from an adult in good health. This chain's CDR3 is CASSKALGIPDRVLYSNQPQHF. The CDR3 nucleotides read TGTGCCAGCAGCAAAGCGTTAGGGATACCTGACAGGGTCCTTTATAGCAATCAGCCCCAGCATTTT.